The present T cell receptor beta chain was sequenced within a study of blood T cell repertoires in COVID-19. About the study: Samples representing acute and convalescent COVID-19 were sourced from the United States, Italy and Spain. PBMCs, B-cell-depleted T cells, or T cells were the source of the cDNA or gDNA that made up the material.

CDR1 is SGHDT and CDR2 is YYEEEE in the germline V gene. CDR3 length: 16 amino acids. V was pared by 3 bases and J by 2 bases, with 12 bases between. As handled by the study authors: Amplification with reference gene primers provided the estimates of nucleated cell counts. Using immunoSEQ multiplex PCR, the repertoire was profiled, and TCRdb retains in-frame clones only, with some absent. The D gene and trimming were derived from the DNA, and the V and J assignments and clone size from that table. The table lists 260,000 or so clones, roughly 82% of them singletons, with approximately 4.5% in the top ten.

V gene TRBV5-6 combines with J gene TRBJ2-6, with unresolved D. The receptor was isolated from a woman in her sixties or seventies with acute or convalescent COVID-19. What was sequenced was peripheral blood. CDR3 coding DNA: TGTGCCAGCAGCTCACTCAGGCTCGCTGGGGCCAACGTCCTGACTTTC. Protein product: CASSSLRLAGANVLTF.